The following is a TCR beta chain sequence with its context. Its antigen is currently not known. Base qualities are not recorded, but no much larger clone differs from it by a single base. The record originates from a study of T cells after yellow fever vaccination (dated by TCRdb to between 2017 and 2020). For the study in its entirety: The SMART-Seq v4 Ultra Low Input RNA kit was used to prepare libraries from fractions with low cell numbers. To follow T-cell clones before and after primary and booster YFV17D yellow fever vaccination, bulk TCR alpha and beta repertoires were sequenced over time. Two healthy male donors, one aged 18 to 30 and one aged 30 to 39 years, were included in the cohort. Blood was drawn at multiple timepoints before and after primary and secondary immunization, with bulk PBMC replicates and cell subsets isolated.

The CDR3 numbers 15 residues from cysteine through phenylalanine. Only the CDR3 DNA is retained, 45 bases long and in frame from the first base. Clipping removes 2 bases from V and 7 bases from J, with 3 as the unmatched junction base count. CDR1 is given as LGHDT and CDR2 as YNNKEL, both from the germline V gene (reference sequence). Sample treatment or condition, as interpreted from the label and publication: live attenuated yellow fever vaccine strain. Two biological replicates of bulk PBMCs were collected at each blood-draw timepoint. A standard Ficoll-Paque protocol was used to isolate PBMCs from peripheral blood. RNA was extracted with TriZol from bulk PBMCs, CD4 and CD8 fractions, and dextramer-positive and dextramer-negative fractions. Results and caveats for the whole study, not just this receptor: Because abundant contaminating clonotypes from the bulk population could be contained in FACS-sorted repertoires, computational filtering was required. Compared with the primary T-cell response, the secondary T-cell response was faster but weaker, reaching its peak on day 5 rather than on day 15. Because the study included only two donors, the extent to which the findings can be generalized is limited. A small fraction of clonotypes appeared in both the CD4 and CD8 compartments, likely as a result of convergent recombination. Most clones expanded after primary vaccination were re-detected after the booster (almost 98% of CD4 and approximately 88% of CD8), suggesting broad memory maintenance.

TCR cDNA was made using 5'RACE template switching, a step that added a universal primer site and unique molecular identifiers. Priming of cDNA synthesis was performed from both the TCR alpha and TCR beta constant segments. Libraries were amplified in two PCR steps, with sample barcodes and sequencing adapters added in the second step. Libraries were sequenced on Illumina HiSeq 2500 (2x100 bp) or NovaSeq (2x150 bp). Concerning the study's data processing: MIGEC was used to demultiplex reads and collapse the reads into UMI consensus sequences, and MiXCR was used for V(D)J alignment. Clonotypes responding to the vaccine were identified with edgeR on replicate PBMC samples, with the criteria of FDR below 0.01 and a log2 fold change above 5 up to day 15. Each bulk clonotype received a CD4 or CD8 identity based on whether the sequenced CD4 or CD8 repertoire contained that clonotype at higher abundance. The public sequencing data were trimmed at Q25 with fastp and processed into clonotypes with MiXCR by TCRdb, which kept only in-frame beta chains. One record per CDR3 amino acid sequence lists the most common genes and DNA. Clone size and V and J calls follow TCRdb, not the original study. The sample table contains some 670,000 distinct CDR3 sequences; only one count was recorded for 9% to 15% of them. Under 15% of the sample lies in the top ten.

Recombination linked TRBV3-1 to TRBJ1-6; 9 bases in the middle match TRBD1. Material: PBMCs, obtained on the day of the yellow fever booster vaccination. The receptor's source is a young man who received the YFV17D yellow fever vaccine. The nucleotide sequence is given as TGTGCCAGCAGCCAACTTGGACAGGGGAATTCACCCCTCCACTTT. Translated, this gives CASSQLGQGNSPLHF.